This TCR beta chain was identified in a study of blood T cells in healthy people across ages. Regarding the study as a whole: Higher diversity, along with more naive CD4+ cells, distinguished long-lived donors from aged donors.

The V and J ends lost 5 bases and 14 bases, in that order; junction bases with no gene match: 12. The germline CDR1 and CDR2 sequences are SGHAT and FQNNGV. The CDR3 runs 13 residues. For this clonotype: Its cognate antigen is unknown.

Next came a second PCR, run for about 6 to 12 cycles, which used a sample-barcoded 5' primer along with a J-beta primer mix. TCRdb redid the calling of the 5' RACE reads with MiXCR, one entry per CDR3 protein. This table holds more than 900,000 distinct CDR3 sequences, 20% to 25% found once. These data also featured in a second study, about T cells of mothers and their children.

This TCR derives from a girl between 2 and 10 years old in good health. Sequencing was done on a sample of blood. V usage is TRBV11-2 and J usage is TRBJ2-1; 7 bases are shared with TRBD2. CDR3 region: CASSPQGKRGKFF. The DNA for the CDR3 is TGTGCCAGCAGCCCCCAGGGAAAGCGGGGAAAGTTCTTC.